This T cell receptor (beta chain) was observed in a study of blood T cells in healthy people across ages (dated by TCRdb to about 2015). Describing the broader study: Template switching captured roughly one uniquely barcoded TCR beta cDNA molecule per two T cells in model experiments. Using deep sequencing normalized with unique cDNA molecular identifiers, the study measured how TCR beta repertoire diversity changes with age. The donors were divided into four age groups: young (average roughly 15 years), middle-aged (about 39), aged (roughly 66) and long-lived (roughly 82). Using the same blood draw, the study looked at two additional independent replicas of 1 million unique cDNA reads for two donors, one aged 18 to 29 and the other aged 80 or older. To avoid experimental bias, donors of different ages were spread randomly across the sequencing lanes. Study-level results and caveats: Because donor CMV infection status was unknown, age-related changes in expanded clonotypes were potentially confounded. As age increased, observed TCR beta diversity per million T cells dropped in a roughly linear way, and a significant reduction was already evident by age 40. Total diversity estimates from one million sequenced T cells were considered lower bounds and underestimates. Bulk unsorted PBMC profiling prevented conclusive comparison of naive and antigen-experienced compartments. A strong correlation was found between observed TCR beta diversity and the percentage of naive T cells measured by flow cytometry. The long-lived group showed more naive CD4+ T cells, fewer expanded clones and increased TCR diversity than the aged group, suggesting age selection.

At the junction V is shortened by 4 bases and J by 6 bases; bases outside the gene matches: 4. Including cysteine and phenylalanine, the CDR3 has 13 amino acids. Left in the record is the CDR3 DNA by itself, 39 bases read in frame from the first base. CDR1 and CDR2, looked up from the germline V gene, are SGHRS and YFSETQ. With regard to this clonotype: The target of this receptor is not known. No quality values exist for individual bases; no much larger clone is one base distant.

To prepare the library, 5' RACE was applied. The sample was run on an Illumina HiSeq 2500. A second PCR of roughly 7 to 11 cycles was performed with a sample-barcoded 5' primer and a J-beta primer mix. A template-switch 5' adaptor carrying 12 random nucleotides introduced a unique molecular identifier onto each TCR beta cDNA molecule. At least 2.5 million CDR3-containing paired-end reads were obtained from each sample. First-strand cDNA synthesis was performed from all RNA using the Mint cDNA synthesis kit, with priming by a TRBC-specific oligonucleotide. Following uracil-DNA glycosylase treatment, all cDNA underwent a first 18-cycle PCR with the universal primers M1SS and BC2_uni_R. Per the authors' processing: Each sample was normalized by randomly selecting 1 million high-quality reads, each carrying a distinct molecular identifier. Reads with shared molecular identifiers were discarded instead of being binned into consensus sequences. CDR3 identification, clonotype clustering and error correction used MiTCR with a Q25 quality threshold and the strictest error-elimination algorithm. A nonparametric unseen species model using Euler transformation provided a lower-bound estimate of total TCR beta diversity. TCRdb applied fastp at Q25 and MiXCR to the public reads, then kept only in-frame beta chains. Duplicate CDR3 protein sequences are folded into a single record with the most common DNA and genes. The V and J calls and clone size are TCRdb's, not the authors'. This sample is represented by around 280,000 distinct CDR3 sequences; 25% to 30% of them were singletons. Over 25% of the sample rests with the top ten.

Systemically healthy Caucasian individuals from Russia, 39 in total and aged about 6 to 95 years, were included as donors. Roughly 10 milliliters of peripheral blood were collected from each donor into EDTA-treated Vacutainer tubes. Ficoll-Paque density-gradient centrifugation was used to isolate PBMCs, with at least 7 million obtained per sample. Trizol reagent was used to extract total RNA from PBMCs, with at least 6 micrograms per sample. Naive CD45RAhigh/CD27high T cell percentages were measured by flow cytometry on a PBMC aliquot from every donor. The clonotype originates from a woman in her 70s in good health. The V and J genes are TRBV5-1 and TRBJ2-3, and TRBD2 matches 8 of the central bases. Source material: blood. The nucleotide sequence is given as TGCGCCAGCAGCCCGCGGGGGGAGGATACGCAGTATTTT. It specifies CASSPRGEDTQYF.